These 28 T cell receptor beta chains share one sample of origin, sequenced in a study of T cell clonotyping in hematopoietic cell transplantation. Repertoires were generated with immunoSEQ multiplex PCR, while TCRdb's copy carries only in-frame clones and drops some. The sample lists 4,500 to 5,000 clones, approximately 94% occurring once. This material consisted of PBMCs, taken 180 days after allogeneic stem cell transplant. The receptor set was obtained from a male patient aged 55 to 70 who had an allogeneic stem cell transplant from a related donor, so the T cells may come from the graft donor. Some clones in this sample may be carry-over from other donors' samples.

The chain's CDR3 is CASSTVGGSDEKLFF. The CDR3 DNA reads TGTGCCAGCAGTACTGTCGGGGGCTCGGATGAAAAACTGTTTTTT. J is TRBJ1-4 and V is TRBV7-6; a weak D match, TRBD1 (6 bases). Germline V gene lookup returns CDR1 SGHVS and CDR2 FNYEAQ. CDR3 size: 15 residues. Trimming left V 6 bases short and J 6 bases short, with 17 bases between.

This sequence joins TRBV30 and TRBJ1-5; 9 nucleotides match TRBD1. Looked up from germline, CDR1 is GTSNPN and CDR2 is SVGIG (reference sequence). V was pared by 2 bases and J by 1 base, with 6 bases of the junction left unmatched. The CDR3 runs 16 residues. The DNA for the CDR3 is TGTGCCTGGAGTACGACAGGGGGATGGAGCAATCAGCCCCAGCATTTT. The encoded protein is CAWSTTGGWSNQPQHF.

This chain connects TRBV6-6 to TRBJ2-7; 11 bases map to TRBD2. Looked up from germline, CDR1 is MNHNY and CDR2 is SVGAGI (reference sequence). There are 13 residues in the CDR3. The V gene end was trimmed by 5 bases and the J gene end by 6 bases; junction bases not matched to a gene: 3. The CDR3 spells CASSGSGRAEQYF. The CDR3 DNA follows: TGTGCCAGCAGTGGTAGCGGGAGGGCCGAGCAGTACTTC.

The chain joins TRBV27 to TRBJ2-7, with 8 bases identical to TRBD1. This CDR3 has 16 residues. The ends lost 3 bases at V and 1 base at J; junction bases unmatched: 8. In germline, CDR1 is MNHEY, CDR2 SMNVEV (reference sequence). This CDR3 reads CASSLGGQELSYEQYF. CDR3 DNA sequence: TGTGCCAGCAGTTTGGGGGGACAGGAATTATCCTACGAGCAGTACTTC.

This rearrangement joins TRBV7-9 to TRBJ1-1; D is possibly TRBD1 (5 bases). Trimming pared 5 bases from V and 1 base from J, leaving 17 bases between. CDR1 is SEHNR, CDR2 FQNEAQ, per germline (reference sequence). The CDR3 runs to 16 residues. The CDR3: CASSRIGGIKNTEAFF. In DNA form, the CDR3 reads TGTGCCAGCAGCCGAATCGGGGGGATTAAGAACACTGAAGCTTTCTTT.

The chain recombines TRBV6-5 with TRBJ1-2, with D maybe TRBD1 (6 bases). This CDR3 is 15 amino acids long. In germline, CDR1 is MNHEY, CDR2 SVGAGI. The V gene lost 6 bases and the J gene lost 2 bases, with 16 bases spanning the gap. The CDR3: CASRKKRQGNYGYTF. CDR3 coding DNA: TGTGCCAGCAGAAAAAAACGTCAGGGGAACTATGGCTACACCTTC.

The chain uses TRBV5-5 and TRBJ2-7; D uncertain. This CDR3 has 14 residues. V was cut by 3 bases and J by 0 bases, with 10 bases left in between. CDR1 and CDR2 from the germline V gene are SGHKS and YYEKEE (reference sequence). CDR3 nucleotides: TGTGCCAGCAGCTCTATTGGAGCCTCCTACGAGCAGTACTTC. It translates to CASSSIGASYEQYF.

V gene TRBV9 combines with J gene TRBJ2-7, with no clear D. Looked up from germline, CDR1 is SGDLS and CDR2 is YYNGEE. The CDR3 is 14 amino acids. The V gene lost 1 base and the J gene lost 6 bases, with 14 bases spanning the gap. The CDR3 reads CASSVNFGDREQYF. The CDR3 nucleotides are TGTGCCAGCAGCGTAAACTTCGGAGACCGCGAGCAGTACTTC.

This chain connects TRBV2 to TRBJ2-1; 7 bases fit TRBD1. From germline, CDR1 is SNHLY and CDR2 FYNNEI. CDR3 length equals 17 residues. V was clipped by 3 bases and J by 7 bases; unmatched bases: 15. The CDR3 DNA reads TGTGCCAGCAGTGATTCAACACCACAGGGGCGAGGTAATGAGCAGTTCTTC. This gives the protein CASSDSTPQGRGNEQFF.

The chain couples TRBV25-1 to TRBJ2-7; no definite D call. The V gene's germline CDR1 is MGHDK and CDR2 SYGVNS. Trimming took off 4 bases at V and 3 bases at J, with 4 bases between the two ends. CDR3 length: 11 residues. CDR3 coding DNA: TGTGCCAGCAGTGTCATCTACGAGCAGTACTTC. Its protein product is CASSVIYEQYF.

The chain has TRBV7-6 and TRBJ2-3; 7 bases are a match to TRBD2. Germline V lookup: CDR1 SGHVS, CDR2 FNYEAQ. The V gene end was trimmed by 3 bases and the J gene end by 0 bases; junction bases not matched to a gene: 6. This CDR3 is built from 16 residues. The CDR3 DNA reads as TGTGCCAGCAGCTTTCCAGCGGGGTCTAGCACAGATACGCAGTATTTT. Translation gives CASSFPAGSSTDTQYF.

V and J are TRBV9 and TRBJ2-3; D could derive from TRBD1 or TRBD2 (5 bases each). CDR3 length equals 15 residues. Trimming left V 3 bases short and J 6 bases short, with 17 bases between. Germline V gene lookup returns CDR1 SGDLS and CDR2 YYNGEE. CDR3 loop: CASSDRDLRRDTQYF. CDR3 DNA: TGTGCCAGCAGCGACCGGGACCTAAGAAGGGATACGCAGTATTTT.

This clone was detected once. The chain combines TRBV18 with TRBJ2-5; no clear D gene. In germline, CDR1 is KGHSH, CDR2 LQKENI. V was clipped by 3 bases and J by 5 bases, with 13 bases between them. The CDR3 is 14 amino acids. In nucleotides, the CDR3 is TGTGCCAGCTCACCCAACTCCGCGGAGGAGACCCAGTACTTC. It is translated as CASSPNSAEETQYF.

The J gene is TRBJ1-5, the V gene TRBV7-2, with D perhaps matching TRBD1 (6 bases). This CDR3 contains 15 residues. The germline V gene has CDR1 SGHTA and CDR2 FQGNSA. Trimming took 1 base from V and 4 from J, leaving 11 bases between them. The DNA for the CDR3 is TGTGCCAGCAGCTTAGATTGGGGGGCGAATCAGCCCCAGCATTTT. Protein product: CASSLDWGANQPQHF. The complete variable domain, with remaining parts taken from reference TRBV7-2 and TRBJ1-5, reads GAGVSQSPSNKVTEKGKDVELRCDPISGHTALYWYRQSLGQGLEFLIYFQGNSAPDKSGLPSDRFSAERTGGSVSTLTIQRTQQEDSAVYLCASSLDWGANQPQHFGDGTRLSIL.

CDR3 DNA sequence: TGTGCCAGCAGCCCTGGACTAGCGGACCTCCAAGAGACCCAGTACTTC. Amino acid sequence: CASSPGLADLQETQYF. The chain couples TRBV4-2 to TRBJ2-5; 10 bases are shared with TRBD2. V shed 4 bases and J 1 base; nucleotides not matched to a gene: 6. The germline V gene has CDR1 LGHNA and CDR2 YNFKEQ. CDR3 size: 16 residues.

This chain uses TRBV6-1 with TRBJ1-2; 9 nucleotides align to TRBD1. CDR3 length: 22 amino acids. The V gene end was trimmed by 0 bases and the J gene end by 4 bases; junction bases not matched to a gene: 24. Germline loops: CDR1 MNHNS, CDR2 SASEGT. The CDR3 sequence: CASSEAQDRGGLWGFRAYGYTF. DNA for the CDR3: TGTGCCAGCAGTGAAGCCCAGGACAGGGGTGGTCTTTGGGGTTTCCGCGCCTATGGCTACACCTTC.

The chain is built from TRBV5-1 and TRBJ1-6; TRBD1 matches 7 bases. This CDR3 comprises 13 residues. Germline V gene data show CDR1 as SGHRS and CDR2 as YFSETQ. V was clipped by 9 bases and J by 4 bases; unmatched bases: 4. The CDR3 nucleotides read TGCGCCACCGGGACAGATTATAATTCACCCCTCCACTTT. Translating gives CATGTDYNSPLHF.

The chain recombines TRBV5-1 with TRBJ1-6; TRBD1 is a possible D gene (5 bases). V shed 7 bases and J shed 6 bases, with 11 bases lying between them. The CDR3 sequence is 13 residues long. Germline CDR1 and CDR2: SGHRS and YFSETQ. Written as DNA, the CDR3 is TGCGCCAGCTCCTGGGACCTTAATTCACCCCTCCACTTT. Encoded protein: CASSWDLNSPLHF.

The chain is built from TRBV4-3 and TRBJ1-2, with D tentatively TRBD1 (5 bases). The CDR3 runs to 15 residues. CDR1 is LGHNA, CDR2 YSLEER, per germline. V was shortened by 0 bases and J by 2 bases, with 10 bases between the two germline ends. The CDR3 DNA is TGCGCCAGCAGCCAAGATTTGGCAGGGAACTATGGCTACACCTTC. Translation: CASSQDLAGNYGYTF.

This CDR3 reads CAWGDNFMNTEAFF. For the CDR3, the DNA is TGTGCCTGGGGGGACAACTTCATGAACACTGAAGCTTTCTTT. V is TRBV30 and J is TRBJ1-1; a weak D match, TRBD1 (6 bases). The CDR3 covers 14 residues. The V end was cut by 5 bases, the J end by 0 bases, with 13 bases between. The germline gives CDR1 GTSNPN, CDR2 SVGIG (reference sequence). The full variable domain, with the rest looked up from reference TRBV30 and TRBJ1-1, is SQTIHQWPATLVQPVGSPLSLECTVEGTSNPNLYWYRQAAGRGLQLLFYSVGIGQISSEVPQNLSASRPQDRQFILSSKKLLLSDSGFYLCAWGDNFMNTEAFFGQGTRLTVV.

The rearrangement uses TRBV7-9 and TRBJ1-6, with 7 bases matching TRBD1. Germline V gene lookup returns CDR1 SEHNR and CDR2 FQNEAQ (reference sequence). V gave up 4 bases and J gave up 7 bases; unmatched junction bases: 7. The CDR3 consists of 15 residues. The CDR3 loop is CASSSQTGSNSPLHF. For the CDR3, the DNA is TGTGCCAGCAGCTCCCAGACAGGGTCGAATTCACCCCTCCACTTT.

By frequency in the sample, this clone is large. This chain connects TRBV19 to TRBJ1-1; D is ambiguous. Trimming removed 3 bases from V and 2 bases from J, with 10 bases in between. CDR1 and CDR2 (germline): LNHDA, SQIVND (reference sequence). This CDR3 region has 14 residues. CDR3 amino acids: CASSIDGPNTEAFF. CDR3 in DNA: TGTGCCAGTAGTATTGATGGGCCTAACACTGAAGCTTTCTTT.

In DNA, the CDR3 is TGTGCCAGCAGCTTTTCTTTCGGGCTAGGTACGGGTGCCGATACGCAGTATTTT. Translating gives CASSFSFGLGTGADTQYF. The J gene is TRBJ2-3, the V gene TRBV7-9, with D hard to call. Germline CDR1 SEHNR, CDR2 FQNEAQ (reference sequence). Between the trimmed V and J ends, which lost 3 bases and 6 bases, there was a span of 25 bases. This CDR3 is 18 amino acids long.

This rearrangement joins TRBV7-8 to TRBJ2-2, with TRBD2 as a possible D gene (7 bases). CDR1 SGHVS and CDR2 FQNEAQ come from the germline V gene. Trimming took off 6 bases at V and 5 bases at J, with 16 bases between the two ends. The CDR3 covers 15 residues. This CDR3 reads CASRTRGGRTGELFF. The CDR3 region has the DNA TGTGCCAGCAGGACTCGCGGGGGCAGGACCGGGGAGCTGTTTTTT. The complete variable domain, with remaining parts taken from reference TRBV7-8 and TRBJ2-2, reads GAGVSQSPRYKVAKRGQDVALRCDPISGHVSLFWYQQALGQGPEFLTYFQNEAQLDKSGLPSDRFFAERPEGSVSTLKIQRTQQEDSAVYLCASRTRGGRTGELFFGEGSRLTVL.

This chain links TRBV29-1 with TRBJ2-7; D could derive from TRBD1 or TRBD2 (5 bases each). CDR1 and CDR2 from the germline V gene are SQVTM and ANQGSEA. V was pared by 7 bases and J by 5 bases, with 15 bases between. This CDR3 has 12 residues. CDR3 DNA: TGCAGCGCGGGGCAGGAGTCCCACGAGCAGTACTTC. Its translation is CSAGQESHEQYF.

The chain links TRBV5-6 to TRBJ2-3; D uncertain. Looked up from germline, CDR1 is SGHDT and CDR2 is YYEEEE. The CDR3 has 13 amino acids. V dropped 1 base and J dropped 4 bases, with 7 bases sitting between them. CDR3 coding DNA: TGTGCCAGCAGCTTGCAAGGATCAGATACGCAGTATTTT. Its protein is CASSLQGSDTQYF.

The chain employs TRBV29-1 and TRBJ1-2; no clear D. The CDR3 loop spans 11 amino acids. Trimming stripped 4 bases from V and 9 bases from J, with 12 bases between. Germline-derived CDR1 and CDR2 are SQVTM and ANQGSEA. The CDR3 here is CSVARVDSYTF. The CDR3 coding sequence is TGCAGCGTTGCTAGGGTAGATAGCTACACCTTC.

This sequence joins TRBV4-3 and TRBJ2-3; D ambiguous. The germline V gene encodes CDR1 LGHNA and CDR2 YSLEER. The ends were cut back, 1 base at V and 4 bases at J, with 6 bases in the middle. This CDR3 region has 13 residues. CDR3 DNA sequence: TGCGCCAGCAGCCAAGTTAGCTCAGATACGCAGTATTTT. Protein: CASSQVSSDTQYF.